The entry below gives a single TCR beta chain sequence along with its context. The CDR3 extends over 11 amino acids. Germline CDR1 reads MNHEY; CDR2 reads SVGEGT. V was cut by 4 bases and J by 4 bases, with 3 bases left in between. The data were obtained in a study of blood T cell repertoires in COVID-19. The overall study: T cells, B-cell-depleted T cells, or PBMCs supplied cDNA or gDNA.

In the study's own analysis: It was from reference gene primer amplification that nucleated cell counts were estimated. Assay used: immunoSEQ multiplex PCR; TCRdb lists only in-frame clones, some missing. The V and J calls and the clone size are those of that table, but D and trimming were determined from the DNA. The sample contains fewer than 300,000 clones, 88% of which appear only once. The V gene is TRBV6-2 or TRBV6-3, the J gene TRBJ2-3; no reliable D call. What was sequenced was peripheral blood. The TCR was taken from a man in his late teens or twenties with active or convalescent COVID-19. The DNA of the CDR3 is TGTGCCAGCAGTTCCGCAGATACGCAGTATTTT. It codes for CASSSADTQYF.